The rows below give T cell receptor beta chains drawn from one sample of a study of cytomegalovirus exposure and HLA in healthy donors. Some clones are missing from TCRdb's copy, which holds only in-frame ones; the method was immunoSEQ multiplex PCR. The repertoire table contains roughly 69,000 clones. Sequencing was done on a sample of PBMCs. The receptor source for this set is a woman aged 25 to 39 in good health and CMV-seronegative. Each CDR3 is given with its conserved first and last residue. Fields, in order: J gene, V gene, CDR3 protein.

>TRBJ1-2|TRBV28
CASSYRAGILYGYTF
>TRBJ2-7|TRBV18
CASSPGQYYEQYF
>TRBJ1-4|TRBV25-1
CASSAGRDFEKLFF
>TRBJ1-2|TRBV19
CASSVSGNYGYTF
>TRBJ1-1|TRBV27
CASSVTGPDTEAFF
>TRBJ2-1|TRBV9
CASSVTPGLADNEQFF
>TRBJ2-7|TRBV23-1
CASSQSSSGNGEQYF
>TRBJ2-7|TRBV6-1
CASSEEVSDSEQYF
>TRBJ2-7|TRBV30
CAWSRGDEQYF
>TRBJ1-2|TRBV20-1
CSALTGDGYTF
>TRBJ2-3|TRBV5-1
CASSLGGGSDTQYF